A single sample gave rise to the 21 T cell receptor beta chains below, sequenced in a study of CD8 T cells in Susac syndrome. Reverse transcription of about 0.45 to 1 ug RNA was carried out with random hexamers. One entry per CDR3 protein, called by TCRdb with MiXCR from the immunoSEQ multiplex PCR reads. The sample shows roughly 120,000 distinct CDR3 sequences, 93% of them seen only once. The sample consisted of CD4+ T cells from PBMCs. The origin of the receptors is a human donor with multiple sclerosis.

This sequence joins TRBV3-1 and TRBJ1-1; no clear D. The CDR3 is 15 amino acids. Trimming removed 2 bases at V and 1 base at J, with 11 bases between. Germline V gives CDR1 LGHDT, CDR2 YNNKEL (reference sequence). The CDR3 reads CASSQSAGANTEAFF. DNA for the CDR3: TGTGCCAGCAGCCAATCTGCAGGTGCGAACACTGAAGCTTTCTTT.

This rearrangement joins TRBV20-1 to TRBJ1-4, with D possibly being TRBD1 (5 bases). The germline V gene encodes CDR1 DFQATT and CDR2 SNEGSKA (reference sequence). The CDR3 has 14 amino acids. Trimming shortened V by 6 bases and J by 7 bases, and 18 bases separated the two germline ends. The DNA for the CDR3 is TGCAGTGCGTTCACAGGAGCTGTCGGTGAAAAACTGTTTTTT. Amino acids: CSAFTGAVGEKLFF.

The chain uses TRBV7-2 and TRBJ2-5; D is unresolved. CDR1 and CDR2 (germline): SGHTA, FQGNSA. Trimming took 8 bases from V and 3 from J, leaving 13 bases between them. This CDR3 has 13 residues. The CDR3 coding sequence is TGTGCCAGCGGCCATGCCCTCAAAGAGACCCAGTACTTC. Its protein is CASGHALKETQYF.

J is TRBJ2-5 and V is TRBV2, with D tentatively TRBD2 (7 bases). Germline loops: CDR1 SNHLY, CDR2 FYNNEI. The CDR3 has 16 amino acids. V lost 6 bases and J 0 bases, leaving 17 bases between the germline ends. In DNA, the CDR3 is TGTGCCAGCAGGGGGGGGCTAGCGGAGTACCAAGAGACCCAGTACTTC. This gives the protein CASRGGLAEYQETQYF.

This chain connects TRBV9 to TRBJ2-3; D gene unclear. The V and J ends lost 0 bases and 5 bases respectively, with 10 bases between them. The CDR3 has 14 residues. Germline CDR1 and CDR2: SGDLS and YYNGEE. CDR3 DNA: TGTGCCAGCAGCGTAGCTCTAGTCGGAGATACGCAGTATTTT. This sequence encodes CASSVALVGDTQYF. The whole variable domain, remainder taken from reference TRBV9 and TRBJ2-3, is DSGVTQTPKHLITATGQRVTLRCSPRSGDLSVYWYQQSLDQGLQFLIQYYNGEERAKGNILERFSAQQFPDLHSELNLSSLELGDSALYFCASSVALVGDTQYFGPGTRLTVL.

This sequence joins TRBV6-5 and TRBJ1-2, with D possibly matching TRBD1 (6 bases). V was shortened by 4 bases and J by 2 bases, with 8 bases between the two germline ends. CDR1 and CDR2 from the germline V gene are MNHEY and SVGAGI. CDR3 length: 13 amino acids. Here the CDR3 DNA reads TGTGCCAGCAGTTTCACAGGGAACTATGGCTACACCTTC. It yields the protein CASSFTGNYGYTF.

The chain couples TRBV2 to TRBJ2-2; D might be TRBD1 or TRBD2, each matching 6 bases. The CDR3 covers 14 residues. CDR1 and CDR2 (germline): SNHLY, FYNNEI. V dropped 5 bases and J dropped 5 bases, with 12 bases sitting between them. The DNA for the CDR3 is TGTGCCAGCAGTCCCGAGGGGGGAACCGGGGAGCTGTTTTTT. This encodes CASSPEGGTGELFF.

The chain recombines TRBV29-1 with TRBJ2-7; no definite D call. V was pared by 4 bases and J by 0 bases, with 13 bases between. This CDR3 comprises 14 residues. Germline CDR1 is SQVTM and CDR2 is ANQGSEA. CDR3 sequence (DNA): TGCAGCGTTGTTTTAGTAAGCTACTCCTACGAGCAGTACTTC. Translated, it gives CSVVLVSYSYEQYF.

The V and J genes are TRBV15 and TRBJ1-1; no clear D gene. Germline CDR1 and CDR2: LNHNV and YYDKDF (reference sequence). V lost 0 bases, J lost 9 bases, and 11 bases lay in between. The CDR3 sequence is 13 residues long. Here the CDR3 DNA reads TGTGCCACCAGCAGAGATAAAACGGAGAAAGCTTTCTTT. This encodes CATSRDKTEKAFF.

This clonotype occurred once. The gene calls are TRBV30 and TRBJ1-2; the D gene is possibly TRBD1 (6 bases). Trimming shortened V by 3 bases and J by 8 bases, and 13 bases separated the two germline ends. There are 12 residues in the CDR3. Germline V gene lookup returns CDR1 GTSNPN and CDR2 SVGIG (reference sequence). The CDR3 sequence is CAWRQGGGGYTF. The CDR3 DNA reads as TGTGCCTGGAGACAGGGAGGCGGGGGCTACACCTTC.

The gene calls are TRBV7-9 and TRBJ2-4, with D perhaps matching TRBD1 (6 bases). Germline V gene data show CDR1 as SEHNR and CDR2 as FQNEAQ (reference sequence). V lost 3 bases to trimming and J lost 6 bases, with 12 bases between them. The CDR3 length is 14 residues. The CDR3 coding sequence is TGTGCCAGCAGCTTGGCCGGGACACGAAACATTCAGTACTTC. This gives the protein CASSLAGTRNIQYF.

V and J are TRBV7-3 and TRBJ2-5, with 8 bases that match TRBD2. Per the germline V gene, CDR1 is SGHTA and CDR2 is FQGTGA. This CDR3 is 14 amino acids long. The V gene end was trimmed by 5 bases and the J gene end by 2 bases; junction bases not matched to a gene: 4. CDR3 in DNA: TGTGCCAGCAGCCAATCGGGGGGGCAAGAGACCCAGTACTTC. This codes for CASSQSGGQETQYF.

This chain links TRBV28 with TRBJ1-5; D gene uncertain. This CDR3 contains 16 residues. Looked up from germline, CDR1 is MDHEN and CDR2 is SYDVKM. The V gene lost 3 bases and the J gene lost 0 bases, with 12 bases spanning the gap. The CDR3 bases are TGTGCCAGCAGTTTCGAGGCTGGTTTTAGCAATCAGCCCCAGCATTTT. It translates to CASSFEAGFSNQPQHF.

V usage is TRBV29-1 and J usage is TRBJ1-4; 7 bases are shared with TRBD1. V lost 7 bases and J lost 0; bases outside the gene matches: 5. This CDR3 is 14 amino acids long. Looked up from germline, CDR1 is SQVTM and CDR2 is ANQGSEA. The CDR3: CSAGDSPTNEKLFF. The CDR3 region has the DNA TGCAGCGCGGGGGACAGTCCAACTAATGAAAAACTGTTTTTT. The whole variable domain, filled in from reference TRBV29-1 and TRBJ1-4, reads SAVISQKPSRDICQRGTSLTIQCQVDSQVTMMFWYRQQPGQSLTLIATANQGSEATYESGFVIDKFPISRPNLTFSTLTVSNMSPEDSSIYLCSAGDSPTNEKLFFGSGTQLSVL.

This clonotype was seen just once. V is TRBV18 and J is TRBJ1-1; 9 nucleotides agree with TRBD1. V lost 4 bases to trimming and J lost 3 bases; unmatched junction nucleotides: 6. The CDR3 spans 15 residues. From germline, CDR1 is KGHSH and CDR2 LQKENI. The CDR3 sequence is CASSRHRGQDTEAFF. In nucleotides, the CDR3 is TGTGCCAGCTCACGGCACAGGGGGCAGGACACTGAAGCTTTCTTT.

The chain uses TRBV19 and TRBJ1-5; the D gene is possibly TRBD1 (6 bases). The CDR3 totals 16 residues. Germline CDR1 LNHDA, CDR2 SQIVND (reference sequence). Trimming shortened V by 3 bases and J by 6 bases, and 18 bases separated the two germline ends. The CDR3 bases are TGTGCCAGTAGTATTTCCCGGGACACCTCTCGTCAGCCCCAGCATTTT. Protein sequence: CASSISRDTSRQPQHF.

The genes are TRBV19 and TRBJ2-1; D unresolved. Deletions cut 1 base from V and 7 bases from J, with 14 bases between. The germline gives CDR1 LNHDA, CDR2 SQIVND (reference sequence). This CDR3 region has 15 residues. CDR3 coding DNA: TGTGCCAGTAGTATAGCCGCGGTTAGGGTGAATGAGCAGTTCTTC. It encodes CASSIAAVRVNEQFF.

This chain connects TRBV11-2 to TRBJ2-7; 7 nucleotides align to TRBD1. The CDR3 has 15 residues. Germline V gives CDR1 SGHAT, CDR2 FQNNGV. The V segment lost 1 base and the J segment 4 bases; nucleotides outside the gene matches: 7. CDR3 amino acids: CASSLVQGVFYEQYF. The CDR3 DNA follows: TGTGCCAGCAGCTTAGTCCAGGGGGTTTTTTACGAGCAGTACTTC. Using reference TRBV11-2 and TRBJ2-7 for the parts outside the CDR3, the full variable domain is EAGVAQSPRYKIIEKRQSVAFWCNPISGHATLYWYQQILGQGPKLLIQFQNNGVVDDSQLPKDRFSAERLKGVDSTLKIQPAKLEDSAVYLCASSLVQGVFYEQYFGPGTRLTVT.

V and J are TRBV7-9 and TRBJ1-3; 10 nucleotides align to TRBD1. The trim removed 5 bases at V and 2 bases at J, leaving 9 bases unmatched. In germline, CDR1 is SEHNR, CDR2 FQNEAQ (reference sequence). The CDR3 totals 17 residues. CDR3 loop: CASSPRPGTGAGNTIYF. The CDR3 DNA follows: TGTGCCAGCAGCCCCCGCCCCGGGACAGGGGCTGGAAACACCATATATTTT.

V and J are TRBV30 and TRBJ2-1; 7 positions match TRBD1. CDR1 GTSNPN and CDR2 SVGIG come from the germline V gene (reference sequence). This CDR3 has 14 amino acids. With 3 bases clipped from V and 12 bases from J, the junction kept 14 bases outside the gene matches. In DNA form, the CDR3 reads TGTGCCTGGAGGGAATCAGGGGGATCGTATGGGCAGTTCTTC. This codes for CAWRESGGSYGQFF.

The genes are TRBV7-2 and TRBJ1-5; possibly TRBD1 for D (5 bases). This CDR3 contains 15 residues. Germline V lookup: CDR1 SGHTA, CDR2 FQGNSA. Trimming removed 5 bases from V and 0 bases from J, with 11 bases in between. In nucleotides, the CDR3 is TGTGCCAGCAGCCCCAGGGCAGGTAGCAATCAGCCCCAGCATTTT. Encoded protein: CASSPRAGSNQPQHF.